This entry is about one T cell receptor beta chain. The antigen remains unidentified. Using immunoSEQ multiplex PCR, the repertoire was profiled, and TCRdb retains in-frame clones only, with some absent. Of some 63,000 clones listed, about 79% are singletons. The data originate from a study of T cell responses to AZD1222 COVID-19 vaccine. Study-wide points: In the spike-specific TCR repertoire, nearly half reportedly target unmutated variant regions. Spike-specific TCR breadth and depth were elevated following two AZD1222 doses.

The CDR3 contains 13 residues. V was shortened by 4 bases and J by 8 bases, with 11 bases between the two germline ends. Germline lookup yields CDR1 KGHDR and CDR2 SFDVKD. This chain joins TRBV24-1 and TRBJ2-4; D not certain. Specimen: peripheral blood, collected on day 0 of AZD1222 vaccination. This sequence originates from an adult in good health. The chain's CDR3 is CATSDSDFDIQYF. As DNA, the CDR3 is TGTGCCACCAGTGACAGCGATTTTGACATTCAGTACTTC.